This TCR beta chain came from a study of T cell repertoires in cytomegalovirus infection. Study findings and constraints: Across the ex vivo response, the dominant clonotypes were HLA-C-restricted CMV-specific TCR beta clonotypes. Public TCR beta family frequency separated CMV-and-HLA carriers, including in an independent cohort.

TCRdb used MiXCR to reprocess the reads, holding one entry per CDR3 protein. The sample contains about 310,000 distinct CDR3 sequences, roughly 17% of which appear only once. Points on this clonotype: Its antigen is undetermined.

From germline, CDR1 is MNHNY and CDR2 SVGAGI (reference sequence). Between the trimmed V and J ends, which lost 0 bases and 7 bases, there was a span of 10 bases. This CDR3 is 14 amino acids long. The genes are TRBV6-6 and TRBJ2-1; D is undetermined. Sequencing input: PBMCs. The sequence derives from a human donor in good health (CMV status not recorded). Some clones in this sample may be carry-over from other donors' samples. CDR3 coding DNA: TGTGCCAGCAGTTACTCGATCACGAAGAATGAGCAGTTCTTC. It is translated as CASSYSITKNEQFF.